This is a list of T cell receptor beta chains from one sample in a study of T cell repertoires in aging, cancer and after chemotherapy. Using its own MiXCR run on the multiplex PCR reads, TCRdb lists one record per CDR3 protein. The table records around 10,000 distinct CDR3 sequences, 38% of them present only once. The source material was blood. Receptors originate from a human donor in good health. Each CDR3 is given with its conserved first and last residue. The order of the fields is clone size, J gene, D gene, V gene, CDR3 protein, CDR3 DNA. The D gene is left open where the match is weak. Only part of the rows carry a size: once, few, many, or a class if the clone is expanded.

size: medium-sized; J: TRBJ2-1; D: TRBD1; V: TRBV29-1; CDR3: CSSDRGNEQFF; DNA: TGCAGCTCCGACAGGGGTAATGAGCAGTTCTTC
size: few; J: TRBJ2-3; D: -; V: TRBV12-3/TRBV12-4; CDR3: CASSSGSEIDTQYF; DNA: TGTGCCAGCAGTTCTGGGTCTGAAATAGATACGCAGTATTTT
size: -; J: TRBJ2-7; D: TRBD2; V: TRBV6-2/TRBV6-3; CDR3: CASSETSGGPYEQYF; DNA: TGTGCCAGCAGTGAAACTAGCGGGGGACCCTACGAGCAGTACTTC
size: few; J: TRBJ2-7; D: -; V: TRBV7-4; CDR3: CASSLQGKGHEQYF; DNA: TGTGCCAGCAGCTTACAGGGTAAAGGCCACGAGCAGTACTTC
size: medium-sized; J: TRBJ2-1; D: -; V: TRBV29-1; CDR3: CSLRGTTLDDEQFF; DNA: TGCAGCTTAAGAGGGACCACCCTAGACGATGAGCAGTTCTTC
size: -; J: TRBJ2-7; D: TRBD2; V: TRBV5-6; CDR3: CASSFASGTYEQYF; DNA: TGTGCCAGCAGCTTCGCTAGCGGGACCTACGAGCAGTACTTC
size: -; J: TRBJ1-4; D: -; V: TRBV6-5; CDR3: CASRLGLRGEKLFF; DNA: TGTGCCAGCAGACTTGGCCTCCGCGGTGAAAAACTGTTTTTT
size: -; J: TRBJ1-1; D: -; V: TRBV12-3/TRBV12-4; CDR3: CASSLNRLQAFF; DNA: TGTGCCAGCAGTTTAAACAGGCTCCAAGCTTTCTTT
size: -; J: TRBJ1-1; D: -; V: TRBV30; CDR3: CAWVDRAAEAFF; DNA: TGTGCCTGGGTAGACAGAGCAGCTGAAGCTTTCTTT
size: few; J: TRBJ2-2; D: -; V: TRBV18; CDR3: CASSPEASGELFF; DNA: TGTGCCAGCTCACCGGAAGCATCCGGGGAGCTGTTTTTT
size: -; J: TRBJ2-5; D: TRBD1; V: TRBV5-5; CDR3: CASSPGQGKKTQYF; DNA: TGTGCCAGCAGCCCCGGACAGGGGAAAAAGACCCAGTACTTC
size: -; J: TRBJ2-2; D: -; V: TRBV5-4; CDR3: CASSLDGPRELFF; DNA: TGTGCCAGCAGCTTGGATGGCCCCCGGGAGCTGTTTTTT
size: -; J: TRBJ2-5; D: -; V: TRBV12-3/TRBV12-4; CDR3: CASSLEGGGETQYF; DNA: TGTGCCAGCAGTTTGGAGGGGGGGGGAGAGACCCAGTACTTC
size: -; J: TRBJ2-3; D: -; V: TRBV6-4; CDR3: CASSDRVREFPDTQYF; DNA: TGTGCCAGCAGTGATCGGGTCCGGGAGTTCCCAGATACGCAGTATTTT
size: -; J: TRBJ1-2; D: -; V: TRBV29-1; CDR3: CSVERLYGYTF; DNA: TGCAGCGTTGAAAGGCTCTATGGCTACACCTTC
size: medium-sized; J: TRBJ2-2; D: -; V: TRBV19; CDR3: CASSPGTTNTGELFF; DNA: TGTGCCAGTAGTCCAGGGACCACGAACACCGGGGAGCTGTTTTTT
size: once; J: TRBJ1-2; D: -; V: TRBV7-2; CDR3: CASSTSLTAFYGYTF; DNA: TGTGCCAGCAGCACCTCCCTGACAGCTTTCTATGGCTACACCTTC
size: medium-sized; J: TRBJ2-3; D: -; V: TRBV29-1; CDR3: CSVDLDHTDTQYF; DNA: TGCAGCGTTGACTTGGACCACACAGATACGCAGTATTTT
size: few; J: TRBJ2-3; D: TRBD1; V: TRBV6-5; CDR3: CASSYSRAGGFTDTQYF; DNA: TGTGCCAGCAGTTACTCGAGGGCAGGGGGTTTCACAGATACGCAGTATTTT
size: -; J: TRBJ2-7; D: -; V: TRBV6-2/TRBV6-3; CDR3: CASSYSWTLSGYEQYF; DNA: TGTGCCAGCAGTTACTCATGGACCTTATCGGGCTACGAGCAGTACTTC
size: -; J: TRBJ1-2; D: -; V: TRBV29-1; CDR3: CSVGEFFTF; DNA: TGCAGCGTTGGAGAATTCTTCACCTTC
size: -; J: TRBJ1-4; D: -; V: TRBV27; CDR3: CASSPGGTNEKLFF; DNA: TGTGCCAGCTCTCCCGGGGGGACTAATGAAAAACTGTTTTTT
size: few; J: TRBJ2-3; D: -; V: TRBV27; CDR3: CASSLWSGFLRADTQYF; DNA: TGTGCCAGCAGTTTATGGTCGGGATTTCTGAGGGCAGATACGCAGTATTTT
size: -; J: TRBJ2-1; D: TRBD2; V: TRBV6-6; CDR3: CASSYSFLAGPYNEQFF; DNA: TGTGCCAGCAGTTACTCGTTTCTAGCGGGGCCTTACAATGAGCAGTTCTTC
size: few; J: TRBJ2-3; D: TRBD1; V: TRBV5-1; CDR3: CASSPGQGDLSTDTQYF; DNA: TGCGCCAGCAGCCCGGGACAGGGGGATTTAAGCACAGATACGCAGTATTTT
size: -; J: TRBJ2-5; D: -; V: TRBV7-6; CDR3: CASSGVSAGALGETQYF; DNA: TGTGCCAGCAGCGGGGTATCGGCAGGGGCCTTAGGAGAGACCCAGTACTTC
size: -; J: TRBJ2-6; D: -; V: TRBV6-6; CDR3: CASSFPQGANVLTF; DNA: TGTGCCAGCAGTTTTCCTCAGGGGGCCAACGTCCTGACTTTC
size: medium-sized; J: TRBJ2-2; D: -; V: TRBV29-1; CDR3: CSVEGPTQTGELFF; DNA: TGCAGCGTTGAAGGGCCAACCCAGACCGGGGAGCTGTTTTTT
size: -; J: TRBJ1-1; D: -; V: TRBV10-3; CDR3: CASRLLDMNTEAFF; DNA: TGTGCCAGCAGGTTGTTAGACATGAACACTGAAGCTTTCTTT
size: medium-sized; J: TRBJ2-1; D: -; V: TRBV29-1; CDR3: CSETSSGNEQFF; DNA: TGCAGCGAAACATCTAGTGGGAATGAGCAGTTCTTC
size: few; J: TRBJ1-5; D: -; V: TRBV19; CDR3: CASSGREQPQHF; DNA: TGTGCCAGTAGTGGCAGGGAACAGCCCCAGCATTTT
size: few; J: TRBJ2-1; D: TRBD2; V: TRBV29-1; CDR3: CSARTSGLYNEQFF; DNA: TGCAGCGCCCGGACTAGCGGGCTCTACAATGAGCAGTTCTTC
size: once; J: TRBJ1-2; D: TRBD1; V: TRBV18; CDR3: CASSPTGQYYGYTF; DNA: TGTGCCAGCTCACCTACGGGACAGTACTATGGCTACACCTTC
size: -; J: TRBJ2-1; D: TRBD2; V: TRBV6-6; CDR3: CASSYPGTSGSYNEQFF; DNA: TGTGCCAGCAGTTACCCCGGGACTAGCGGGTCCTACAATGAGCAGTTCTTC
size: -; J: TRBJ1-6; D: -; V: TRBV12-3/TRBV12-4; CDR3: CVSSLNRPPNSPLHF; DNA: TGTGTTAGCAGTTTAAATAGGCCACCTAATTCACCCCTCCACTTT
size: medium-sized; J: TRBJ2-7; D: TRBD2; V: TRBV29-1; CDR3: CSVEAGGEQYF; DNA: TGCAGCGTTGAAGCCGGGGGGGAGCAGTACTTC
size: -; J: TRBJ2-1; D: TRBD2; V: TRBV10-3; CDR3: CAIPIPTSGWGNEQFF; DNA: TGTGCCATTCCTATCCCGACTAGCGGATGGGGTAATGAGCAGTTCTTC
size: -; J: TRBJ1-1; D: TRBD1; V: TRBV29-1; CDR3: CSVEDRVKAEAFF; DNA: TGCAGCGTAGAGGACAGGGTTAAGGCTGAAGCTTTCTTT
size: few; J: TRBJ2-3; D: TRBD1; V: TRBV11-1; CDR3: CASSIGYFGQGDTQYF; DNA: TGTGCCAGCAGCATAGGTTACTTTGGACAGGGAGATACGCAGTATTTT
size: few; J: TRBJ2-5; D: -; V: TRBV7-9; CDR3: CASSLLETQYF; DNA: TGTGCCAGCAGCTTACTGGAGACCCAGTACTTC
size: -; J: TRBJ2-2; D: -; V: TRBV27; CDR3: CASGRWAAGELFF; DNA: TGTGCCAGCGGGCGGTGGGCGGCCGGGGAGCTGTTTTTT
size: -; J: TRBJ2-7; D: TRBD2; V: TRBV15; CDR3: CATSRDRPSGSYEQYF; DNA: TGTGCCACCAGCAGAGATCGCCCTAGCGGATCCTACGAGCAGTACTTC
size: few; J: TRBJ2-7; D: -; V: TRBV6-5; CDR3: CASSLNGGGHEQYF; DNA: TGTGCCAGCAGTCTTAACGGTGGGGGCCACGAGCAGTACTTC
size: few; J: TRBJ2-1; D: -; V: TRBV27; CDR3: CASSLIPHKRSLAYNEQFF; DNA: TGTGCCAGCAGCCTGATCCCGCATAAGCGAAGTCTGGCCTACAATGAGCAGTTCTTC
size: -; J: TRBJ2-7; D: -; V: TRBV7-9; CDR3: CASSLVPAGTYEQYF; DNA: TGTGCCAGCAGCTTAGTCCCGGCGGGTACCTACGAGCAGTACTTC
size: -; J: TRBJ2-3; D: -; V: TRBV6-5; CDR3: CASSEWDLATDTQYF; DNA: TGTGCCAGCAGCGAGTGGGACTTAGCCACAGATACGCAGTATTTT